The 24 T cell receptor beta chains below come from one sample, sequenced in a study of CD8+ T cells in alopecia areata listed by TCRdb under 2018. Per the publication, the time point label means: more than 3 weeks on oral tofacitinib. In light of the paper, this sample's treatment or condition label describes: oral pan-JAK inhibitor, 5-10 mg twice daily. The receptor library was made with the immunoSEQ multiplex PCR assay. RNA was extracted from all samples and reverse transcribed into cDNA as template for TCR sequencing. The source is immuneACCESS, and TCRdb retained only in-frame sequences with V and J called. Part of the clones is not carried over; for the studies checked, unresolved V genes explain less than half of this, and the remainder is unexplained. The sample table records more than 110,000 clones; approximately 80% of these occur just once. About 25% of the sample comes from the top ten.

The sequencing used CD8+ T cells sorted from blood, collected at week 4, from a patient treated with tofacitinib. All receptors come from a human donor with alopecia areata.

The chain joins TRBV7-2 to TRBJ2-1; 12 positions agree with TRBD2. V lost 4 bases and J lost 5; bases outside the gene matches: 3. CDR3 size: 15 residues. Per the germline V gene, CDR1 is SGHTA and CDR2 is FQGNSA. CDR3 DNA sequence: TGTGCCAGCAGCTCTAGCGGGGGGGAAGACAATGAGCAGTTCTTC. It encodes CASSSSGGEDNEQFF.

V is TRBV29-1 and J is TRBJ2-2; TRBD1 agrees at 7 bases. CDR3 length: 12 residues. Germline V CDR1 and CDR2: SQVTM, ANQGSEA. Germline trimming cut 7 bases from V and 1 base from J; bases unmatched to any gene: 0. The CDR3 bases are TGCAGCGGACAGGGGAACACCGGGGAGCTGTTTTTT. Its translation: CSGQGNTGELFF.

This chain joins TRBV28 and TRBJ2-1; tentatively, D is TRBD1 (6 bases). The CDR3 has 16 amino acids. V was pared by 1 base and J by 5 bases, with 15 bases between. In germline, CDR1 is MDHEN, CDR2 SYDVKM. The CDR3 loop reads CASSLYLRGSHNEQFF. As DNA, the CDR3 is TGTGCCAGCAGTTTATACCTAAGGGGGAGCCACAATGAGCAGTTCTTC.

The chain combines TRBV27 with TRBJ1-1; D remains unclear. The CDR3 runs 13 residues. Trimming pared 5 bases from V and 8 bases from J, leaving 15 bases between. Germline values: CDR1 MNHEY, CDR2 SMNVEV (reference sequence). The CDR3 DNA reads as TGTGCCAGCAGTACTCCAAATTACGGGGAAGCTTTCTTT. As protein: CASSTPNYGEAFF.

The J gene is TRBJ2-3, the V gene TRBV7-3; D unresolved. V was shortened by 5 bases and J by 3 bases, with 9 bases between the two germline ends. CDR1 is SGHTA, CDR2 FQGTGA, per germline. CDR3 size: 13 residues. In DNA form, the CDR3 reads TGTGCCAGCAGCCCATTTGGGACAGATACGCAGTATTTT. Translated: CASSPFGTDTQYF.

The gene calls are TRBV7-2 and TRBJ2-7; 11 nucleotides align to TRBD2. The CDR3 is 15 amino acids. Germline V gene sequence: CDR1 SGHTA, CDR2 FQGNSA. Losses at the gene ends were 5 bases for V and 2 bases for J; bases not matched to a gene: 5. The CDR3 nucleotides read TGTGCCAGCAGCCCCTATAGCGGGGGGGCCTACGAGCAGTACTTC. Translating it yields CASSPYSGGAYEQYF.

The V gene is TRBV29-1, the J gene TRBJ2-7; 12 bases match TRBD1. This CDR3 comprises 16 residues. After removal of 2 bases from V and 4 bases from J, the junction contained 9 bases not matched to a gene. CDR1 is SQVTM, CDR2 ANQGSEA, per germline. DNA of the CDR3: TGCAGCGTTGAATCCCCGGGACAGGGGGCCGGGTACGAGCAGTACTTC. This sequence encodes CSVESPGQGAGYEQYF.

This chain uses TRBV30 with TRBJ2-1, with 8 bases matching TRBD2. Germline lookup yields CDR1 GTSNPN and CDR2 SVGIG (reference sequence). The CDR3 is made up of 14 amino acids. Trimming took 2 bases from V and 10 from J; bases not matched to a gene: 10. CDR3 region: CAWSYAGGFEEQFF. For the CDR3, the DNA is TGTGCCTGGAGTTATGCGGGGGGCTTCGAGGAGCAGTTCTTC.

This clone was seen a handful of times. This chain links TRBV5-1 with TRBJ2-1; D not certain. The CDR3 extends over 11 amino acids. V lost 4 bases, J lost 9 bases, and 8 bases lay in between. In germline, CDR1 is SGHRS, CDR2 YFSETQ. CDR3 amino acids: CASSASGEQFF. CDR3 in DNA: TGCGCCAGCAGCGCGAGTGGTGAGCAGTTCTTC.

This chain uses TRBV5-6 with TRBJ2-5; D is undetermined. In germline, CDR1 is SGHDT, CDR2 YYEEEE. V shed 0 bases and J shed 0 bases, with 6 bases lying between them. The CDR3 is 14 residues long. The CDR3, as DNA: TGTGCCAGCAGCTTGGCCGAAGACCAAGAGACCCAGTACTTC. Its translation: CASSLAEDQETQYF.

This chain links TRBV30 with TRBJ2-3; TRBD1 matches 7 bases. Germline loops: CDR1 GTSNPN, CDR2 SVGIG (reference sequence). This CDR3 is built from 13 residues. The ends lost 4 bases at V and 4 bases at J; junction bases unmatched: 5. The CDR3 is CAWTTGQSDTQYF. In DNA, the CDR3 is TGTGCCTGGACGACAGGGCAGTCAGATACGCAGTATTTT.

V gene TRBV6-5 combines with J gene TRBJ1-6; TRBD1 might be the D (5 bases). This CDR3 has 15 residues. Per germline, CDR1 MNHEY and CDR2 SVGAGI. Trimming left V 7 bases short and J 7 bases short, with 17 bases between. The CDR3 reads CASTHGAGENSPLHF. The CDR3 DNA follows: TGTGCCAGCACCCACGGGGCAGGCGAAAATTCACCCCTCCACTTT.

The V gene is TRBV11-2, the J gene TRBJ2-7; unclear D gene. The germline gives CDR1 SGHAT, CDR2 FQNNGV. CDR3 length equals 15 residues. With 0 bases removed from V and 3 bases from J, the gap between germline ends came to 12 bases. The CDR3 region has the DNA TGTGCCAGCAGCTTAGAGGTAACGTCCGGCTACGAGCAGTACTTC. It yields the protein CASSLEVTSGYEQYF.

The chain combines TRBV5-1 with TRBJ2-5; D is undetermined. Per germline, CDR1 SGHRS and CDR2 YFSETQ. The CDR3 is 13 amino acids. Trimming stripped 4 bases from V and 5 bases from J, with 12 bases between. The CDR3 DNA reads TGCGCCAGCAGCATACAGCCCCAGGAGACCCAGTACTTC. Amino acids: CASSIQPQETQYF.

The V gene is TRBV4-1, the J gene TRBJ1-4; D is undetermined. V dropped 0 bases and J dropped 5 bases, with 1 base sitting between them. The CDR3 has 12 residues. CDR1 and CDR2 from the germline V gene are MGHRA and YSYEKL. This chain's CDR3 is CASSQENEKLFF. The CDR3 DNA is TGCGCCAGCAGCCAAGAAAATGAAAAACTGTTTTTT.

This rearrangement joins TRBV2 to TRBJ2-5; 8 bases map to TRBD2. The CDR3 is made up of 17 amino acids. J lost 2 bases, V lost 1 base, and 9 bases had no gene match. CDR1 is SNHLY and CDR2 is FYNNEI in the germline V gene. The CDR3 loop is CASSEVPGGLLQETQYF. The CDR3 nucleotides are TGTGCCAGCAGTGAAGTTCCGGGGGGGCTTCTTCAAGAGACCCAGTACTTC.

J is TRBJ2-1 and V is TRBV15; D gene unclear. V was cut by 0 bases and J by 6 bases, with 6 bases left in between. The CDR3 totals 13 residues. Germline CDR1 LNHNV, CDR2 YYDKDF (reference sequence). The CDR3 here is CATSRDPANEQFF. Written as DNA, the CDR3 is TGTGCCACCAGCAGAGATCCAGCCAATGAGCAGTTCTTC. The full variable domain, completed using reference TRBV15 and TRBJ2-1, is DAMVIQNPRYQVTQFGKPVTLSCSQTLNHNVMYWYQQKSSQAPKLLFHYYDKDFNNEADTPDNFQSRRPNTSFCFLDIRSPGLGDTAMYLCATSRDPANEQFFGPGTRLTVL.

The chain is built from TRBV7-9 and TRBJ2-3; 8 bases fit TRBD1. Germline V gene sequence: CDR1 SEHNR, CDR2 FQNEAQ (reference sequence). V shed 5 bases and J 10 bases; nucleotides not matched to a gene: 11. The CDR3 consists of 14 residues. The CDR3 region has the DNA TGTGCCAGCAGCCCGGACAGGGTTGACGGACCGCAGTATTTT. Protein sequence: CASSPDRVDGPQYF.

The chain links TRBV5-1 to TRBJ2-2; D is possibly TRBD1 (7 bases). CDR3 length equals 15 residues. V dropped 3 bases and J dropped 1 base, with 10 bases sitting between them. Germline V gives CDR1 SGHRS, CDR2 YFSETQ. The CDR3 loop reads CASSWGDRNTGELFF. CDR3 nucleotide sequence: TGCGCCAGCAGCTGGGGGGACAGGAACACCGGGGAGCTGTTTTTT.

The chain recombines TRBV7-3 with TRBJ1-1; 8 bases are shared with TRBD1. Germline CDR1 and CDR2: SGHTA and FQGTGA. The CDR3 is 12 amino acids. The ends lost 5 bases at V and 7 bases at J; junction bases unmatched: 3. The CDR3 reads CASSTGTGEAFF. DNA for the CDR3: TGTGCCAGCAGCACCGGGACAGGTGAAGCTTTCTTT.

V and J are TRBV4-1 and TRBJ2-5, with D possibly TRBD1 on 6 matching bases. Trimming took 5 bases from V and 7 from J, leaving 14 bases between them. The CDR3 covers 13 residues. Germline assignment: CDR1 MGHRA and CDR2 YSYEKL. The CDR3 is CASSYGQSATQYF. The CDR3 DNA sequence: TGCGCCAGCAGCTACGGACAGTCAGCGACCCAGTACTTC.

This clone appeared a few times. The CDR3 DNA sequence: TGTGCCAGCAGTGAGGTGGGGGAAGAGACCCAGTACTTC. Protein product: CASSEVGEETQYF. This chain connects TRBV25-1 to TRBJ2-5; D may match TRBD1 or TRBD2 (5 bases each). The CDR3 covers 13 residues. V lost 3 bases, J lost 3 bases, and 8 bases lay in between. Germline CDR1 and CDR2: MGHDK and SYGVNS.

The chain recombines TRBV29-1 with TRBJ1-2, with 9 bases fitting TRBD1. CDR1 is SQVTM and CDR2 is ANQGSEA in the germline V gene. The CDR3 extends over 14 amino acids. V lost 0 bases and J lost 5; bases outside the gene matches: 4. Written as DNA, the CDR3 is TGCAGCGTTGAAGATCCGACAGGGGGGTATGGCTACACCTTC. Its protein product is CSVEDPTGGYGYTF.

The chain has TRBV7-9 and TRBJ2-1, with 13 positions matching TRBD2. After removal of 4 bases from V and 7 bases from J, the junction contained 13 bases not matched to a gene. The length of the CDR3 is 18 residues. CDR1 is SEHNR and CDR2 is FQNEAQ in the germline V gene (reference sequence). The CDR3 spells CASSSDPGGLAGPNEQFF. In DNA form, the CDR3 reads TGTGCCAGCAGCTCGGATCCGGGGGGACTAGCGGGGCCGAATGAGCAGTTCTTC. The complete variable domain, with remaining parts taken from reference TRBV7-9 and TRBJ2-1, reads DTGVSQNPRHKITKRGQNVTFRCDPISEHNRLYWYRQTLGQGPEFLTYFQNEAQLEKSRLLSDRFSAERPKGSFSTLEIQRTEQGDSAMYLCASSSDPGGLAGPNEQFFGPGTRLTVL.